The next 29 T cell receptor beta chains were all read from a single sample in a study of regulatory T cells in long-lasting Graves disease. This sample's time point: newly diagnosed GD, antithyroid drugs for less than 3 months. Following extraction of RNA from PBMCs, that RNA was used to make the TCR library. With iRepertoire HTBI primers and Arm-PCR of CDR3 regions, TCR beta libraries were built. TCRdb reprocessed the multiplex PCR reads with MiXCR, giving one entry per CDR3 protein. The table shows under 450,000 distinct CDR3 sequences, with roughly 15% occurring only once. These data also formed part of another study, on T cells in Graves' hyperthyroidism and ophthalmopathy.

The sequencing here drew on peripheral blood mononuclear cells (PBMCs), taken at new diagnosis, from a patient treated with antithyroid drugs. These receptors were obtained from a woman younger than 30 with Graves disease.

This clonotype came up many times. The genes are TRBV12-3 or TRBV12-4 and TRBJ2-1; 10 nucleotides agree with TRBD2. The CDR3 spans 14 residues. The V and J ends lost 7 bases and 8 bases, in that order; junction bases with no gene match: 8. The CDR3 DNA reads as TGTGCCAGCACCTCTAGCGGGAGCCCGTATGAGCAGTTCTTC. This gives the protein CASTSSGSPYEQFF.

Regarding this clonotype: A much larger clonotype is one base distant, so this may be a read error. This chain connects TRBV5-6 to TRBJ1-2, with TRBD1 matching 7 bases. The ends lost 1 base at V and 5 bases at J; junction bases unmatched: 5. Germline CDR1 and CDR2: SGHDT and YYEEEE. The CDR3 totals 14 residues. This CDR3 reads CASSLRQGMYGYTF. CDR3 coding DNA: TGTGCCAGCAGCTTGAGACAGGGCATGTATGGCTACACCTTC.

This clonotype was detected ten times or more. The chain joins TRBV3-1 to TRBJ2-3; D is unresolved. The germline gives CDR1 LGHDT, CDR2 YNNKEL (reference sequence). Trimming took 0 bases from V and 3 from J, leaving 19 bases between them. This CDR3 is 18 amino acids long. The CDR3 DNA follows: TGTGCCAGCAGCCAAGATCCTTTTTGGGCAAAGAATACAGATACGCAGTATTTT. Protein sequence: CASSQDPFWAKNTDTQYF.

This clonotype was seen only a few times. The rearrangement joins TRBV24-1 to TRBJ2-1, with TRBD2 as a possible D gene (5 bases). CDR3 length equals 15 residues. V was shortened by 3 bases and J by 0 bases, with 8 bases between the two germline ends. Germline lookup yields CDR1 KGHDR and CDR2 SFDVKD. The CDR3 region has the DNA TGTGCCACCAGTGATCGGGATCACTCCTACAATGAGCAGTTCTTC. Protein sequence: CATSDRDHSYNEQFF.

This clonotype has ten or more counts. The CDR3 protein is CASSFLSGSVETQYF. The CDR3, as DNA: TGTGCCAGCAGTTTTCTGAGCGGGAGCGTAGAGACCCAGTACTTC. The V gene is TRBV28, the J gene TRBJ2-5; 8 bases match TRBD2. V lost 3 bases and J lost 4; bases outside the gene matches: 7. The CDR3 runs to 15 residues. Germline V gives CDR1 MDHEN, CDR2 SYDVKM.

This clonotype was observed many times. Written as DNA, the CDR3 is TGTGCCAGCAGTTTAGGAGGATATAAGGCTGAAGCTTTCTTT. Amino acids: CASSLGGYKAEAFF. The chain recombines TRBV28 with TRBJ1-1; unclear D gene. V was cut by 2 bases and J by 6 bases, with 13 bases left in between. The CDR3 has 14 residues. In germline, CDR1 is MDHEN, CDR2 SYDVKM.

This clonotype was seen ten or more times. This rearrangement joins TRBV2 to TRBJ2-7; the match to TRBD2 covers 9 bases. This CDR3 contains 13 residues. Trimming cost V 0 bases and J 12 bases; bases outside gene matches: 6. Germline assignment: CDR1 SNHLY and CDR2 FYNNEI. In DNA form, the CDR3 reads TGTGCCAGCAGTGAAGCGCTTCGAGCGGGAGGGTACTTC. Amino acid sequence: CASSEALRAGGYF.

Concerning this clonotype: A much bigger clone sits one base away, suggesting this may be a read error. This chain uses TRBV28 with TRBJ2-7; 10 bases align to TRBD1. Germline CDR1 MDHEN, CDR2 SYDVKM. The CDR3 is 15 residues long. The CDR3 spells CASRSTGTGANEQCF. As DNA, the CDR3 is TGTGCCAGCAGGAGCACCGGGACAGGGGCTAACGAGCAGTGCTTC.

The chain links TRBV6-1 to TRBJ1-2; maybe TRBD1 (5 bases). There are 18 residues in the CDR3. Germline V gives CDR1 MNHNS, CDR2 SASEGT. V gave up 5 bases and J gave up 0 bases, with 22 bases separating them. CDR3 sequence reads: CASSTLDRALPTNYGYTF. Written as DNA, the CDR3 is TGTGCCAGCAGTACCCTCGACAGAGCCCTGCCTACTAACTATGGCTACACCTTC.

In the case of this clonotype: Mismatch with germline at one junction end may stem from a read error. The chain is built from TRBV2 and TRBJ2-4; 10 positions agree with TRBD2. CDR1 and CDR2 (germline): SNHLY, FYNNEI. The CDR3 length is 20 residues. This chain's CDR3 is CASSQRTGSGRVVAKNMQYF. As DNA, the CDR3 is TGTGCCAGCAGCCAGCGTACCGGAAGCGGGAGGGTCGTGGCCAAAAACATGCAGTACTTC.

This clonotype was found a few times. This chain links TRBV4-1 with TRBJ2-2; the match to TRBD1 covers 12 bases. Germline-derived CDR1 and CDR2 are MGHRA and YSYEKL. V gave up 4 bases and J gave up 7 bases; unmatched junction bases: 4. This CDR3 is built from 15 residues. CDR3 DNA sequence: TGCGCCAGCAGCCGGGGACAGGGGGCGGGCGGGGAGCTGTTTTTT. It specifies CASSRGQGAGGELFF.

This clonotype occurred many times. J is TRBJ1-3 and V is TRBV30; D is undetermined. Germline CDR1 is GTSNPN and CDR2 is SVGIG (reference sequence). Between the trimmed V and J ends, which lost 4 bases and 2 bases, there was a span of 15 bases. This CDR3 spans 15 amino acids. The CDR3 nucleotides are TGTGCCTGGAACGGAGGGAACCTCCCTGGAAACACCATATATTTT. Its translation is CAWNGGNLPGNTIYF.

This clonotype turned up a few times. The chain links TRBV19 to TRBJ1-1; possibly TRBD1 for D (5 bases). Germline assignment: CDR1 LNHDA and CDR2 SQIVND (reference sequence). V was clipped by 2 bases and J by 1 base, with 11 bases between them. This CDR3 is 15 amino acids long. CDR3 protein: CASSISGTANTEAFF. The CDR3 DNA reads as TGTGCCAGTAGTATATCCGGGACGGCGAACACTGAAGCTTTCTTT.

The chain couples TRBV11-2 to TRBJ1-5; D remains unclear. The CDR3 is 14 amino acids. V lost 0 bases, J lost 6 bases, and 9 bases lay in between. The germline V gene encodes CDR1 SGHAT and CDR2 FQNNGV. CDR3: CASSLEMTGQPQHF. The CDR3 DNA reads TGTGCCAGCAGCTTAGAAATGACGGGTCAGCCCCAGCATTTT.

The chain uses TRBV19 and TRBJ1-1; 8 nucleotides align to TRBD1. The CDR3 is 13 residues long. V shed 5 bases and J 11 bases; nucleotides not matched to a gene: 10. Germline CDR1 reads LNHDA; CDR2 reads SQIVND (reference sequence). This CDR3 is CASSPPLTGAAFF. In DNA form, the CDR3 reads TGTGCCAGTAGTCCCCCCCTGACAGGGGCCGCTTTCTTT.

The chain carries TRBV24-1 and TRBJ2-6, with D possibly matching TRBD2 (6 bases). Germline-derived CDR1 and CDR2 are KGHDR and SFDVKD. The ends were cut back, 3 bases at V and 3 bases at J, with 8 bases in the middle. This CDR3 comprises 15 residues. This chain's CDR3 is CATSDGGYGANVLTF. CDR3 sequence (DNA): TGTGCCACCAGTGATGGGGGGTATGGGGCCAACGTCCTGACTTTC.

With regard to this clonotype: Being one base from a much bigger clone, this may be a read error. This chain links TRBV5-5 with TRBJ2-7; D gene uncertain. This CDR3 has 15 amino acids. Germline CDR1 SGHKS, CDR2 YYEKEE (reference sequence). Written as DNA, the CDR3 is TGTGTCAGCAGCTTGTTAAGGGCCCGAGACTACGAGCAGTACTTC. Residues: CVSSLLRARDYEQYF.

The rearrangement joins TRBV6-4 to TRBJ2-1; TRBD1 aligns across 7 bases. J lost 4 bases, V lost 4 bases, and 7 bases had no gene match. CDR1 MRHNA and CDR2 SNTAGT come from the germline V gene. The CDR3 is 15 amino acids. DNA for the CDR3: TGTGCCAGCAGTGCCGGGGACAGCCCATACAATGAGCAGTTCTTC. Translation: CASSAGDSPYNEQFF.

This clonotype was detected many times. The chain is built from TRBV10-2 and TRBJ2-7; TRBD1 might be the D (6 bases). V was cut by 6 bases and J by 6 bases, with 21 bases left in between. Germline V gene sequence: CDR1 WSHSY, CDR2 SAAADI. CDR3 length equals 15 residues. The CDR3: CASRYQAGASREQYF. The CDR3 DNA is TGCGCCAGCAGGTATCAGGCAGGGGCGAGTCGCGAGCAGTACTTC.

This clonotype has a count of ten or more. V usage is TRBV6-1 and J usage is TRBJ2-7, with D perhaps TRBD2 (6 bases). The CDR3 is 15 residues long. Germline assignment: CDR1 MNHNS and CDR2 SASEGT. The V end was cut by 7 bases, the J end by 1 base, with 17 bases between. CDR3 in amino acids: CASTGGLALSYEQYF. CDR3 bases: TGTGCCAGCACCGGAGGGCTAGCGTTATCCTACGAGCAGTACTTC.

In this sample, this clonotype turned up many times. The chain joins TRBV30 to TRBJ2-1; D may be TRBD2 (5 bases). Trimming took off 3 bases at V and 9 bases at J, with 12 bases between the two ends. The germline CDR1 and CDR2 sequences are GTSNPN and SVGIG (reference sequence). CDR3 size: 12 residues. This CDR3 is CAWRETSFEQFF. The DNA for the CDR3 is TGTGCCTGGAGAGAAACTAGTTTTGAGCAGTTCTTC.

This clonotype was seen a few times. V usage is TRBV6-5 and J usage is TRBJ2-3, with 15 bases aligning to TRBD2. The trim removed 4 bases at V and 4 bases at J, leaving 3 bases unmatched. The length of the CDR3 is 16 residues. Germline V lookup: CDR1 MNHEY, CDR2 SVGAGI. The CDR3 spells CASSWTSGRGADTQYF. The DNA of the CDR3 is TGTGCCAGCAGTTGGACTAGCGGGAGGGGGGCAGATACGCAGTATTTT.

This clonotype was picked up many times. The rearrangement joins TRBV28 to TRBJ1-5; D is unresolved. Looked up from germline, CDR1 is MDHEN and CDR2 is SYDVKM. The CDR3 runs 14 residues. The ends were cut back, 5 bases at V and 7 bases at J, with 15 bases in the middle. CDR3 coding DNA: TGTGCCAGCAGTGATAGTGGCTTCGGGCAGCCCCAGCATTTT. As protein: CASSDSGFGQPQHF.

This clonotype was detected a few times. This may stem from a read error, because a much larger clone lies one nucleotide away. This chain connects TRBV3-1 to TRBJ2-7; D is unresolved. Germline CDR1 LGHDT, CDR2 YNNKEL (reference sequence). The CDR3 contains 13 residues. V lost 0 bases and J 2 bases, leaving 5 bases between the germline ends. The CDR3 DNA follows: TGTGCCAGCAGCCAAGATCTGGCCTACGAGCAGTACTTC. It encodes CASSQDLAYEQYF.

For this clonotype: This may be a read error, as it is one base from a much larger clone. This chain joins TRBV10-3 and TRBJ2-7; 9 bases are a match to TRBD1. The germline gives CDR1 ENHRY, CDR2 SYGVKD. CDR3 length: 14 residues. The CDR3: CAISARDRADERYF. The CDR3 bases are TGTGCCATCAGTGCCCGGGACAGGGCCGACGAGCGGTACTTC.

This clonotype was counted between two and nine times. This chain uses TRBV14 with TRBJ1-1, with a weak D call TRBD1 (5 bases). V lost 4 bases to trimming and J lost 4 bases, with 19 bases between them. Per the germline V gene, CDR1 is SGHDN and CDR2 is FVKESK. The CDR3 extends over 16 amino acids. The CDR3 coding sequence is TGTGCCAGCAGCCTACAGACCCCGCGGGGGATCACTGAAGCTTTCTTT. Its translation: CASSLQTPRGITEAFF.

There are a few counts of this clonotype. V is TRBV5-1 and J is TRBJ2-3; 7 bases fit TRBD2. Per the germline V gene, CDR1 is SGHRS and CDR2 is YFSETQ. Germline trimming cut 5 bases from V and 4 bases from J; bases unmatched to any gene: 16. This CDR3 spans 17 amino acids. The CDR3 spells CASSPPFPGGYSDTQYF. CDR3 nucleotides: TGCGCCAGCAGTCCCCCTTTCCCGGGAGGTTATTCAGATACGCAGTATTTT.

V is TRBV4-2 and J is TRBJ1-3; D remains unclear. Trimming removed 1 base at V and 0 bases at J, with 10 bases between. Looked up from germline, CDR1 is LGHNA and CDR2 is YNFKEQ. This CDR3 region has 16 residues. CDR3 sequence (DNA): TGTGCCAGCAGCCAAGCTGGCAGGAACTCTGGAAACACCATATATTTT. Translating it yields CASSQAGRNSGNTIYF.

This clonotype showed up many times. The J gene is TRBJ2-7, the V gene TRBV6-2 or TRBV6-3, with D perhaps matching TRBD1 (6 bases). V lost 1 base and J lost 0, with 16 bases in between. Germline loops: CDR1 MNHEY, CDR2 SVGEGT. The CDR3 contains 17 residues. The CDR3, as DNA: TGTGCCAGCAGTTACTTTCCAGACAGGCCAAACTCCTACGAGCAGTACTTC. Encoded protein: CASSYFPDRPNSYEQYF.